There are many counts of the clone carrying this T cell receptor beta chain. The antigen is undetermined. The CDR3 end is not reached by the read, which stops 3 residues before it; the germline J gene fills it in. The data were taken from a study of T cell clonality in common variable immunodeficiency. Produced via immunoSEQ multiplex PCR; TCRdb's table is partial and in-frame only. The table lists more than 65,000 clones, with no singletons. Study-wide results and caveats: CVID subjects had higher TCRbeta clonality than healthy controls, most marked in about a third. The cause of increased CVID clonality remains unclear without subpopulation sequencing. Fewer deletions and N-nucleotide insertions were reportedly seen in common variable immunodeficiency TCR beta sequences. CVID subjects shared fewer TCRbeta clones than healthy controls did.

Trimming took off 2 bases at V and 1 base at J, with 10 bases between the two ends. CDR3 length: 14 amino acids. The V gene's germline CDR1 is GTSNPN and CDR2 SVGIG (reference sequence). This chain uses TRBV30 with TRBJ2-3; D perhaps matches TRBD2 (6 bases). The TCR was taken from a person between 18 and 75 years old in good health. Sequencing was performed on peripheral blood mononuclear cells. The CDR3 loop is CAWSSGRRTDTQYF. CDR3 DNA, as far as it was read: TGTGCCTGGAGTAGCGGGCGACGCACAGATACG.